The 24 T cell receptor beta chains listed next were all sequenced from one sample in a study of identical twins. TCRdb called the 5' RACE reads again in MiXCR, with one record for every CDR3 protein. The sample carries some 500,000 distinct CDR3 sequences, 13% to 15% recorded once. The data also belong to a second study, concerning yellow fever vaccine responses in identical twins.

Sequenced material: CD4+ T cells sorted from blood. The receptor set was obtained from a woman aged 18-29 years in good health.

J is TRBJ2-7 and V is TRBV7-9, with a tentative D call TRBD1 (5 bases). The V gene's germline CDR1 is SEHNR and CDR2 FQNEAQ (reference sequence). CDR3 size: 14 residues. V was shortened by 4 bases and J by 1 base, with 11 bases between the two germline ends. In nucleotides, the CDR3 is TGTGCCAGCAGCTCCAGGGTGGGGTCCTACGAGCAGTACTTC. Residues: CASSSRVGSYEQYF.

The chain carries TRBV11-2 and TRBJ2-3; D is unclear. Per the germline V gene, CDR1 is SGHAT and CDR2 is FQNNGV. This CDR3 has 11 residues. V was shortened by 5 bases and J by 5 bases, with 5 bases between the two germline ends. CDR3 protein: CASSTLDTQYF. The CDR3 region has the DNA TGTGCCAGCAGCACGCTAGATACGCAGTATTTT.

This chain's CDR3 is CATRFGNEQFF. DNA of the CDR3: TGTGCCACCCGGTTCGGGAATGAGCAGTTCTTC. The rearrangement joins TRBV6-5 to TRBJ2-1; D is undetermined. Germline V lookup: CDR1 MNHEY, CDR2 SVGAGI. The CDR3 is 11 residues long. V shed 10 bases and J shed 7 bases, with 11 bases lying between them.

This clonotype was counted between two and nine times. V and J are TRBV19 and TRBJ2-1; no definite D call. The V end was cut by 3 bases, the J end by 9 bases, with 12 bases between. The CDR3 consists of 13 residues. The germline V gene encodes CDR1 LNHDA and CDR2 SQIVND (reference sequence). CDR3 nucleotide sequence: TGTGCCAGTAGTATTCAGCCCGAGAGTGAGCAGTTCTTC. It codes for CASSIQPESEQFF.

This clonotype was observed a few times. This rearrangement joins TRBV9 to TRBJ2-3; D may be TRBD2 (5 bases). This CDR3 comprises 16 residues. Germline V gives CDR1 SGDLS, CDR2 YYNGEE. Trimming removed 2 bases from V and 1 base from J, with 14 bases in between. DNA of the CDR3: TGTGCCAGCAGCGTCGAGACTCCGCGGGGCACAGATACGCAGTATTTT. It translates to CASSVETPRGTDTQYF.

The CDR3 spells CASSLLQRGSTGELFF. The CDR3, as DNA: TGTGCCAGTAGCCTTCTTCAAAGGGGGTCCACCGGGGAGCTGTTTTTT. This chain connects TRBV19 to TRBJ2-2; weak D call: TRBD1 (6 bases). The CDR3 totals 16 residues. Germline V gene lookup returns CDR1 LNHDA and CDR2 SQIVND (reference sequence). The V gene lost 6 bases and the J gene lost 4 bases, with 18 bases spanning the gap.

This clonotype was seen a handful of times. The chain is built from TRBV20-1 and TRBJ2-1, with 8 bases identical to TRBD2. Germline lookup yields CDR1 DFQATT and CDR2 SNEGSKA (reference sequence). Trimming removed 6 bases from V and 7 bases from J; junction bases left unmatched: 14. This CDR3 is built from 15 residues. The CDR3 nucleotides are TGCAGTGCCCCCCCGGGACTAGTTCGGTTGAATGAGCAGTTCTTC. It is translated as CSAPPGLVRLNEQFF.

This clonotype was recorded many times. The chain joins TRBV5-1 to TRBJ2-2, with D perhaps matching TRBD2 (6 bases). The germline gives CDR1 SGHRS, CDR2 YFSETQ. CDR3 length: 21 amino acids. V dropped 4 bases and J dropped 3 bases, with 31 bases sitting between them. DNA for the CDR3: TGCGCCAGCAGCAGCCCTGTGGGCGTAGGGTCGGTAGCGGTCCACACCGGGGAGCTGTTTTTT. Its protein is CASSSPVGVGSVAVHTGELFF. Together with reference TRBV5-1 and TRBJ2-2, the CDR3 gives the full variable domain: KAGVTQTPRYLIKTRGQQVTLSCSPISGHRSVSWYQQTPGQGLQFLFEYFSETQRNKGNFPGRFSGRQFSNSRSEMNVSTLELGDSALYLCASSSPVGVGSVAVHTGELFFGEGSRLTVL.

In this sample, this clonotype turned up a few times. The rearrangement links TRBV7-2 to TRBJ2-1; 8 bases match TRBD2. The V and J ends lost 5 bases and 7 bases, in that order; junction bases with no gene match: 10. Germline CDR1 is SGHTA and CDR2 is FQGNSA. The CDR3 totals 15 residues. DNA for the CDR3: TGTGCCAGCAGCCCGAGCGGGAGAACCCTAAATGAGCAGTTCTTC. As protein: CASSPSGRTLNEQFF.

This clonotype was counted between two and nine times. The gene calls are TRBV12-3 or TRBV12-4 and TRBJ2-7, with 10 bases that match TRBD1. There are 14 residues in the CDR3. Trimming removed 7 bases from V and 7 bases from J; junction bases left unmatched: 10. This chain's CDR3 is CASTARQGAREQYF. The CDR3 bases are TGTGCCAGCACCGCCAGACAGGGGGCAAGGGAGCAGTACTTC.

At least ten counts were recorded for this clonotype. The genes are TRBV4-3 and TRBJ2-2, with 8 bases aligning to TRBD1. This CDR3 comprises 15 residues. Trimming took 4 bases from V and 3 from J; bases not matched to a gene: 4. CDR1 LGHNA and CDR2 YSLEER come from the germline V gene. CDR3 in DNA: TGCGCCAGCAGCCGACGGACAGGGTACACCGGGGAGCTGTTTTTT. It translates to CASSRRTGYTGELFF.

There are a few counts of this clonotype. The gene calls are TRBV20-1 and TRBJ2-5, with D possibly being TRBD1 (6 bases). The V gene's germline CDR1 is DFQATT and CDR2 SNEGSKA (reference sequence). The CDR3 runs 14 residues. The V gene lost 3 bases and the J gene lost 1 base, with 12 bases spanning the gap. CDR3 in DNA: TGCAGTGCTAGGGGGGCGACAGGCCAAGAGACCCAGTACTTC. As protein: CSARGATGQETQYF.

The V and J genes are TRBV20-1 and TRBJ2-3, with TRBD1 as a possible D gene (6 bases). The V and J ends lost 6 bases and 10 bases respectively, with 20 bases between them. Germline V gene data show CDR1 as DFQATT and CDR2 as SNEGSKA (reference sequence). The CDR3 contains 13 residues. The CDR3: CSAPPRTVRAQYF. CDR3 in DNA: TGCAGTGCACCCCCAAGGACAGTAAGGGCGCAGTATTTT.

The V call is TRBV7-9, the J call TRBJ1-1; D remains unclear. Germline V gene sequence: CDR1 SEHNR, CDR2 FQNEAQ (reference sequence). This CDR3 is built from 17 residues. The ends were cut back, 2 bases at V and 0 bases at J, with 16 bases in the middle. CDR3 sequence reads: CASSLKLSAEMNTEAFF. The CDR3 coding sequence is TGTGCCAGCAGCTTAAAACTTTCGGCGGAGATGAACACTGAAGCTTTCTTT.

This clonotype was seen only a few times. V and J are TRBV20-1 and TRBJ2-5; 12 nucleotides align to TRBD2. The germline V gene has CDR1 DFQATT and CDR2 SNEGSKA (reference sequence). V lost 6 bases, J lost 5 bases, and 4 bases stayed unmatched. There are 13 residues in the CDR3. The CDR3 reads CSARGLAGETQYF. In nucleotides, the CDR3 is TGCAGTGCAAGGGGACTAGCGGGTGAGACCCAGTACTTC.

This clonotype was picked up many times. The rearrangement uses TRBV5-1 and TRBJ1-6; D is ambiguous. The CDR3 runs to 16 residues. V was trimmed by 4 bases and J by 2 bases, leaving 13 bases between them. Per germline, CDR1 SGHRS and CDR2 YFSETQ. CDR3 in DNA: TGCGCCAGCAGCCGGGAGACAAAAACCTATAATTCACCCCTCCACTTT. This encodes CASSRETKTYNSPLHF.

In its sample, this clonotype was seen many times. CDR3 region: CASSLRSVNYGYTF. CDR3 bases: TGTGCCAGCAGTTTACGGAGCGTAAACTATGGCTACACCTTC. V and J are TRBV12-3 or TRBV12-4 and TRBJ1-2; the D is unclear. The CDR3 runs 14 residues. Trimming removed 2 bases from V and 2 bases from J, with 9 bases in between.

This sequence joins TRBV27 and TRBJ2-7; no clear D. From germline, CDR1 is MNHEY and CDR2 SMNVEV (reference sequence). The CDR3 spans 17 residues. V was trimmed by 3 bases and J by 6 bases, leaving 24 bases between them. This chain's CDR3 is CASSLRQLLPQVSEQYF. The CDR3 bases are TGTGCCAGCAGTTTGCGGCAGCTCTTACCCCAAGTATCCGAGCAGTACTTC.

V usage is TRBV27 and J usage is TRBJ2-4, with D hard to call. CDR3 length: 14 residues. The V end lost 6 bases, the J end lost 9 bases, and 18 bases lay between the germline ends. Germline CDR1 and CDR2: MNHEY and SMNVEV (reference sequence). The CDR3 region has the DNA TGTGCCAGCAGATTAGCCCCGAGGAGTACCATTCAGTACTTC. Translated: CASRLAPRSTIQYF.

This rearrangement joins TRBV7-3 to TRBJ2-6, with D perhaps TRBD2 (6 bases). Germline CDR1 SGHTA, CDR2 FQGTGA. There are 16 residues in the CDR3. Trimming shortened V by 6 bases and J by 0 bases, and 12 bases separated the two germline ends. Here the CDR3 reads CASRGGRTSGANVLTF. The CDR3 nucleotides read TGTGCCAGCAGGGGGGGACGCACCTCTGGGGCCAACGTCCTGACTTTC.

This clonotype has only a few counts. The rearrangement joins TRBV4-1 to TRBJ2-1; D is ambiguous. V dropped 1 base and J dropped 12 bases, with 10 bases sitting between them. CDR3 size: 12 residues. Germline V CDR1 and CDR2: MGHRA, YSYEKL. The CDR3 is CASSQGKQRQFF. In DNA form, the CDR3 reads TGCGCCAGCAGCCAAGGTAAACAACGGCAGTTCTTC.

This clonotype came up a few times. The genes are TRBV29-1 and TRBJ2-7; 11 bases map to TRBD1. Germline V CDR1 and CDR2: SQVTM, ANQGSEA. V trimming: 5 bases; J trimming: 5 bases; junction bases outside the gene matches: 2. CDR3 length: 12 amino acids. CDR3 nucleotide sequence: TGCAGCGTTTCGGGACAGGGGGACGAGCAGTACTTC. Translated, it gives CSVSGQGDEQYF.

The chain carries TRBV4-2 and TRBJ2-1; a possible D gene is TRBD2 (6 bases). Trimming cost V 1 base and J 2 bases, with 15 bases left between them. The V gene's germline CDR1 is LGHNA and CDR2 YNFKEQ. The CDR3 extends over 17 amino acids. The CDR3 DNA reads TGTGCCAGCAGCCAAGTGGCGGCGGGCGGGGCCTACAATGAGCAGTTCTTC. Protein: CASSQVAAGGAYNEQFF.

This rearrangement joins TRBV19 to TRBJ2-7, with D unresolved. With 3 bases removed from V and 2 bases from J, the gap between germline ends came to 14 bases. The CDR3 loop spans 15 amino acids. Germline CDR1 is LNHDA and CDR2 is SQIVND (reference sequence). DNA for the CDR3: TGTGCCAGTAGTATTGATCATCCCCAGGCCTACGAGCAGTACTTC. Its protein product is CASSIDHPQAYEQYF.